This passage covers 29 T cell receptor beta chains from one sample sequenced in a study of early T cells in non-severe SARS-CoV-2 infection (dated by TCRdb to 2020 to 2023). Libraries came from 5' RACE. Data came from a NextSeq 500. TCRdb trimmed the raw reads at Q25, called clones with MiXCR and kept productive beta chains. One record per CDR3 amino acid sequence lists the most common genes and DNA. Recorded for this sample are under 90,000 distinct CDR3 sequences; under 15% of them occurred a single time. Approximately 5.7% of the sample comes from the top ten. The sample comprised whole blood. These receptors were obtained from an adult who was a healthcare worker with PCR-confirmed SARS-CoV-2 infection or an uninfected control (not recorded which).

This clonotype has at least ten counts. The V call is TRBV7-9, the J call TRBJ2-1, with D maybe TRBD2 (6 bases). The V end was cut by 5 bases, the J end by 6 bases, with 17 bases between. The CDR3 is 15 residues long. Per germline, CDR1 SEHNR and CDR2 FQNEAQ (reference sequence). The DNA of the CDR3 is TGTGCCAGCAGCCGCTTGTCGGGAGCAGGCAATGAGCAGTTCTTC. This translates into CASSRLSGAGNEQFF.

The chain combines TRBV5-1 with TRBJ1-6; D gene unclear. The CDR3 spans 12 residues. Trimming removed 4 bases from V and 5 bases from J, with 4 bases in between. Germline assignment: CDR1 SGHRS and CDR2 YFSETQ. In nucleotides, the CDR3 is TGCGCCAGCAGCGCTGATAATTCACCCCTCCACTTT. Protein product: CASSADNSPLHF.

The chain links TRBV29-1 to TRBJ2-7; D assignment may be TRBD1 or TRBD2 (6 bases each). Germline values: CDR1 SQVTM, CDR2 ANQGSEA. The CDR3 contains 14 residues. V was pared by 4 bases and J by 8 bases, with 21 bases between. CDR3 sequence reads: CSVAPTGGQTKQYF. In nucleotides, the CDR3 is TGCAGCGTTGCGCCAACCGGGGGCCAGACGAAGCAGTACTTC.

CDR3 nucleotide sequence: TGTGCCAGCAGCGAACTAGCGGGAGACAATGAGCAGTTCTTC. As protein: CASSELAGDNEQFF. The chain links TRBV5-4 to TRBJ2-1; 11 positions agree with TRBD2. V gave up 4 bases and J gave up 5 bases; unmatched junction bases: 2. There are 14 residues in the CDR3. CDR1 and CDR2 (germline): SGHNT, YYREEE (reference sequence).

This clonotype was seen many times. The chain employs TRBV6-1 and TRBJ2-7; 7 bases fit TRBD2. In germline, CDR1 is MNHNS, CDR2 SASEGT. The junction had 11 bases not matched to a gene; V was cut back by 8 bases and J by 1 base. The CDR3 is 15 amino acids. Here the CDR3 DNA reads TGTGCCAGCGGTAAGACTAGCAGAGAATCCTACGAGCAGTACTTC. It is translated as CASGKTSRESYEQYF.

The sample holds many counts of this clonotype. This chain joins TRBV27 and TRBJ1-1; D is unresolved. This CDR3 contains 13 residues. The V and J ends lost 3 bases and 5 bases respectively, with 10 bases between them. CDR1 and CDR2 from the germline V gene are MNHEY and SMNVEV (reference sequence). DNA of the CDR3: TGTGCCAGCAGTTTGCAGGTGTGGACTGAAGCTTTCTTT. It specifies CASSLQVWTEAFF.

This clonotype was seen only a few times. The chain couples TRBV3-1 to TRBJ1-2, with D possibly matching TRBD1 (6 bases). CDR1 is LGHDT, CDR2 YNNKEL, per germline (reference sequence). The CDR3 spans 15 residues. The germline V and J ends were trimmed by 0 bases and 8 bases, with 16 bases remaining between them. This chain's CDR3 is CASSQEQGHSYGYTF. CDR3 DNA: TGTGCCAGCAGCCAAGAACAGGGACACAGCTACGGCTACACCTTC.

This clonotype occurred many times. The genes are TRBV6-6 and TRBJ1-1; no firm D call. This CDR3 has 12 amino acids. V gave up 7 bases and J gave up 1 base, with 7 bases separating them. Per the germline V gene, CDR1 is MNHNY and CDR2 is SVGAGI (reference sequence). The CDR3 DNA reads TGTGCCAGCATTCGAACGAACACTGAAGCTTTCTTT. Encoded protein: CASIRTNTEAFF.

V gene TRBV28 combines with J gene TRBJ1-5; tentatively, D is TRBD1 (5 bases). V shed 5 bases and J shed 1 base, with 12 bases lying between them. The CDR3 is made up of 15 amino acids. Germline CDR1 reads MDHEN; CDR2 reads SYDVKM. The CDR3 sequence is CASSGGTTSNQPQHF. CDR3 nucleotides: TGTGCCAGCAGTGGGGGGACTACCAGCAATCAGCCCCAGCATTTT.

The chain is built from TRBV29-1 and TRBJ2-5, with 8 bases identical to TRBD1. Germline lookup yields CDR1 SQVTM and CDR2 ANQGSEA. V lost 6 bases and J lost 5; bases outside the gene matches: 5. The CDR3 covers 12 residues. CDR3 in amino acids: CSVTTGVETQYF. The CDR3 DNA reads as TGCAGCGTGACGACAGGGGTTGAGACCCAGTACTTC.

This chain connects TRBV14 to TRBJ2-3; no reliable D call. The V end was cut by 3 bases, the J end by 3 bases, with 13 bases between. Germline CDR1 reads SGHDN; CDR2 reads FVKESK. CDR3 size: 15 residues. The CDR3 region has the DNA TGTGCCAGCAGCCAGCTCTCTGTCGGGACAGATACGCAGTATTTT. Translation gives CASSQLSVGTDTQYF.

The chain recombines TRBV5-4 with TRBJ1-2, with 9 bases identical to TRBD1. Germline CDR1 is SGHNT and CDR2 is YYREEE (reference sequence). The CDR3 length is 17 residues. The V and J ends lost 0 bases and 0 bases, in that order; junction bases with no gene match: 6. The CDR3 DNA reads TGTGCCAGCAGCTTGGCCAGGGACAGGGCGGCTAACTATGGCTACACCTTC. Its translation is CASSLARDRAANYGYTF.

This clonotype has only a few counts. The chain joins TRBV27 to TRBJ2-7; D is perhaps TRBD2 (5 bases). Trimming stripped 3 bases from V and 1 base from J, with 13 bases between. CDR1 MNHEY and CDR2 SMNVEV come from the germline V gene (reference sequence). This CDR3 is built from 15 residues. The CDR3 sequence: CASSLEAAPSYEQYF. In nucleotides, the CDR3 is TGTGCCAGCAGTTTGGAGGCCGCCCCATCCTACGAGCAGTACTTC.

The chain couples TRBV9 to TRBJ2-1; weak D call: TRBD2 (5 bases). CDR1 SGDLS and CDR2 YYNGEE come from the germline V gene. This CDR3 comprises 17 residues. Trimming removed 1 base from V and 7 bases from J, with 21 bases in between. As DNA, the CDR3 is TGTGCCAGCAGCGTAACAAGCGGTCCCCAACTAATTAATGAGCAGTTCTTC. Translation: CASSVTSGPQLINEQFF.

The V gene is TRBV29-1, the J gene TRBJ1-1; perhaps TRBD1 as D (5 bases). The CDR3 length is 10 residues. Trimming left V 3 bases short and J 9 bases short, with 8 bases between. The germline gives CDR1 SQVTM, CDR2 ANQGSEA. CDR3 sequence: CSVEVDKAFF. DNA for the CDR3: TGCAGCGTTGAGGTGGACAAAGCTTTCTTT.

This clonotype is large (0.1 to 1%) by share. The chain uses TRBV20-1 and TRBJ2-1; 12 bases map to TRBD2. The CDR3 sequence is 17 residues long. V trimming: 6 bases; J trimming: 1 base; junction bases outside the gene matches: 10. Per germline, CDR1 DFQATT and CDR2 SNEGSKA (reference sequence). In DNA, the CDR3 is TGCAGTGCCCACGGTGCTAGCGGGAGGGTTTCCTACAATGAGCAGTTCTTC. This sequence encodes CSAHGASGRVSYNEQFF.

In its sample, this clonotype was seen a few times. This rearrangement joins TRBV4-1 to TRBJ1-5; D unresolved. There are 16 residues in the CDR3. Germline V gives CDR1 MGHRA, CDR2 YSYEKL. V lost 3 bases to trimming and J lost 11 bases, with 23 bases between them. CDR3 sequence: CASSQSPGHPYLSQHF. CDR3 coding DNA: TGCGCCAGCAGCCAGTCACCCGGGCACCCATATTTATCCCAGCATTTT.

The sample holds a few counts of this clonotype. The V gene is TRBV5-1, the J gene TRBJ2-3, with TRBD1 identical over 7 bases. This CDR3 is 15 amino acids long. CDR1 is SGHRS, CDR2 YFSETQ, per germline. V lost 2 bases, J lost 2 bases, and 5 bases stayed unmatched. This chain's CDR3 is CASSLNRGATDTQYF. CDR3 in DNA: TGCGCCAGCAGCTTAAACAGGGGAGCCACAGATACGCAGTATTTT. The variable domain in full, completed from reference TRBV5-1 and TRBJ2-3, reads KAGVTQTPRYLIKTRGQQVTLSCSPISGHRSVSWYQQTPGQGLQFLFEYFSETQRNKGNFPGRFSGRQFSNSRSEMNVSTLELGDSALYLCASSLNRGATDTQYFGPGTRLTVL.

This clonotype was counted ten times or more. The gene calls are TRBV5-1 and TRBJ1-2, with a tentative D call TRBD1 (5 bases). The length of the CDR3 is 15 residues. Germline V gives CDR1 SGHRS, CDR2 YFSETQ. Deletions cut 1 base from V and 4 bases from J, with 14 bases between. The DNA of the CDR3 is TGCGCCAGCAGCTTGAGCAATGGACAACTCTATGGCTACACCTTC. It yields the protein CASSLSNGQLYGYTF.

In its sample, this clonotype was seen a few times. The rearrangement uses TRBV2 and TRBJ2-3; no reliable D call. CDR1 and CDR2 from the germline V gene are SNHLY and FYNNEI. This CDR3 is built from 14 residues. Trimming removed 6 bases from V and 0 bases from J, with 10 bases in between. The CDR3 sequence is CASRVLFSTDTQYF. CDR3 DNA: TGTGCCAGCAGGGTTCTGTTCAGCACAGATACGCAGTATTTT.

This clonotype was found many times. The chain is built from TRBV27 and TRBJ1-1, with D unresolved. Germline V CDR1 and CDR2: MNHEY, SMNVEV (reference sequence). Trimming cost V 5 bases and J 0 bases, with 13 bases left between them. The CDR3 totals 15 residues. The CDR3: CASSRGTAMNTEAFF. For the CDR3, the DNA is TGTGCCAGCAGTCGGGGTACCGCAATGAACACTGAAGCTTTCTTT.

This clonotype was seen more than once but under ten times. The rearrangement links TRBV7-8 to TRBJ2-1; D possibly corresponds to TRBD2 (6 bases). V gave up 1 base and J gave up 0 bases, with 10 bases separating them. The V gene's germline CDR1 is SGHVS and CDR2 FQNEAQ. CDR3 length equals 16 residues. The CDR3 sequence is CASSLGYGSSYNEQFF. In DNA form, the CDR3 reads TGTGCCAGCAGCTTAGGGTACGGGAGCTCCTACAATGAGCAGTTCTTC.

V usage is TRBV28 and J usage is TRBJ2-1, with a weak D call TRBD2 (5 bases). V gave up 3 bases and J gave up 6 bases, with 21 bases separating them. CDR1 and CDR2 (germline): MDHEN, SYDVKM. The CDR3 has 17 amino acids. The CDR3 loop reads CASSFPLGSGPRNEQFF. In nucleotides, the CDR3 is TGTGCCAGCAGTTTCCCCCTCGGAAGCGGTCCTCGCAATGAGCAGTTCTTC.

This clonotype has only a few counts. This chain connects TRBV5-1 to TRBJ2-1; maybe TRBD2 (6 bases). Germline V lookup: CDR1 SGHRS, CDR2 YFSETQ. Trimming cost V 6 bases and J 9 bases, with 19 bases left between them. This CDR3 is built from 14 residues. In DNA form, the CDR3 reads TGCGCCAGCACCGGGGGTCTAGCGATGGGTGAGCAGTTCTTC. It specifies CASTGGLAMGEQFF.

This clonotype appeared a few times. V is TRBV20-1 and J is TRBJ2-7; TRBD1 is a possible D gene (6 bases). In germline, CDR1 is DFQATT, CDR2 SNEGSKA (reference sequence). V dropped 5 bases and J dropped 1 base, with 21 bases sitting between them. The CDR3 extends over 16 amino acids. The CDR3 is CSALPGGRHFSYEQYF. In DNA form, the CDR3 reads TGCAGTGCTTTGCCTGGGGGCAGGCATTTTTCCTACGAGCAGTACTTC.

This clonotype has ten or more counts. The J gene is TRBJ2-4, the V gene TRBV6-6, with D possibly being TRBD1 (5 bases). CDR1 MNHNY and CDR2 SVGAGI come from the germline V gene (reference sequence). The length of the CDR3 is 15 residues. Trimming left V 3 bases short and J 8 bases short, with 17 bases between. In DNA form, the CDR3 reads TGTGCCAGCAGTTATGCTACAGGATCGGTCCACATTCAGTACTTC. It encodes CASSYATGSVHIQYF.

Here the CDR3 DNA reads TGTGCCAGCAGTGATATCGAAGCTTTCTTT. Amino acids: CASSDIEAFF. The chain is built from TRBV2 and TRBJ1-1; D is unclear. The CDR3 is 10 residues long. V lost 3 bases and J lost 8, with 4 bases in between. CDR1 SNHLY and CDR2 FYNNEI come from the germline V gene.

J is TRBJ2-7 and V is TRBV7-6; D is unresolved. The germline V gene encodes CDR1 SGHVS and CDR2 FNYEAQ. Trimming took 2 bases from V and 6 from J, leaving 20 bases between them. The CDR3 spans 16 residues. CDR3 region: CASSLTSGKVVCEQYF. The CDR3 DNA is TGTGCCAGCAGCTTAACCTCTGGTAAAGTCGTTTGCGAGCAGTACTTC.

The V call is TRBV20-1, the J call TRBJ2-5; D is undetermined. The CDR3 runs 13 residues. Germline values: CDR1 DFQATT, CDR2 SNEGSKA (reference sequence). Trimming removed 3 bases at V and 2 bases at J, with 10 bases between. CDR3 amino acids: CSASLTVQETQYF. CDR3 sequence (DNA): TGCAGTGCTAGTCTCACCGTACAAGAGACCCAGTACTTC.